Below, 9 T cell receptor beta chains from the same sample are listed, as sequenced in a study of blood T cell repertoires in COVID-19. Produced via immunoSEQ multiplex PCR; TCRdb's table is partial and in-frame only. The data hold around 240,000 clones, with over 80% observed a single time. Sequenced material: PBMCs or T cells enriched from blood (not recorded which). All receptors derive from a human donor in a cohort exposed to, infected with or recovered from COVID-19 (not recorded which). The donor label of this sample is uncertain.

The chain couples TRBV20-1 to TRBJ2-7, with 11 positions matching TRBD2. V trimming: 3 bases; J trimming: 2 bases; junction bases outside the gene matches: 6. Germline V lookup: CDR1 DFQATT, CDR2 SNEGSKA (reference sequence). CDR3 length: 15 residues. The CDR3 protein is CSASLLLAGAYEQYF. CDR3 sequence (DNA): TGCAGTGCTAGTCTACTACTAGCGGGGGCCTACGAGCAGTACTTC.

As for this clone: Other nucleotide sequences in the sample specify the same CDR3. The V gene is TRBV5-1, the J gene TRBJ2-7, with D unclear. V lost 0 bases and J lost 2, with 3 bases in between. Per the germline V gene, CDR1 is SGHRS and CDR2 is YFSETQ. This CDR3 spans 12 amino acids. The CDR3, as DNA: TGCGCCAGCAGCTTGGACACCTACGAGCAGTACTTC. Amino acid sequence: CASSLDTYEQYF.

This chain joins TRBV4-3 and TRBJ1-3; TRBD1 matches 8 bases. The CDR3 contains 17 residues. J lost 5 bases, V lost 0 bases, and 9 bases had no gene match. Germline CDR1 reads LGHNA; CDR2 reads YSLEER. CDR3: CASSQDLGRGQRNTIYF. The DNA for the CDR3 is TGCGCCAGCAGCCAAGATCTGGGCAGGGGGCAGAGAAACACCATATATTTT.

J is TRBJ2-2 and V is TRBV5-1; 10 positions match TRBD1. This CDR3 contains 15 residues. Germline V gene sequence: CDR1 SGHRS, CDR2 YFSETQ. J was trimmed by 6 bases and V by 2 bases; bases with no gene match: 4. The chain's CDR3 is CASSLGQGVPGELFF. The CDR3 nucleotides read TGCGCCAGCAGCTTAGGACAGGGGGTTCCCGGGGAGCTGTTTTTT.

The chain combines TRBV27 with TRBJ2-7; TRBD1 aligns across 12 bases. CDR1 is MNHEY and CDR2 is SMNVEV in the germline V gene (reference sequence). J gave up 3 bases and V 2 bases, and 2 bases lay outside the gene matches. The CDR3 totals 15 residues. The CDR3 spells CASSLGTGGVYEQYF. In DNA, the CDR3 is TGTGCCAGCAGTTTAGGGACAGGGGGCGTCTACGAGCAGTACTTC.

The chain is built from TRBV12-1 and TRBJ2-5; whether TRBD2, the table's D call, matches the DNA was not checked. TRBV12-1 is a listed pseudogene. The CDR3 has 20 residues. CDR3 sequence reads: CASSFHASTSGGTGRETQYF. CDR3 nucleotide sequence: TGTGCCAGCAGCTTCCACGCCTCGACTAGCGGGGGGACTGGTCGAGAGACCCAGTACTTC.

This chain connects TRBV7-6 to TRBJ1-2, with 8 positions matching TRBD1. V lost 5 bases to trimming and J lost 3 bases; unmatched junction nucleotides: 14. Germline values: CDR1 SGHVS, CDR2 FNYEAQ. The CDR3 contains 17 residues. CDR3 DNA sequence: TGTGCCAGCAGCCCCCGAGAGAGGACAGGGAGGGACTATGGCTACACCTTC. Amino acids: CASSPRERTGRDYGYTF.

The chain carries TRBV9 and TRBJ2-7, with D possibly TRBD1 on 6 matching bases. CDR1 SGDLS and CDR2 YYNGEE come from the germline V gene. The germline V and J ends were trimmed by 3 bases and 2 bases, with 12 bases remaining between them. The CDR3 is 14 amino acids. The CDR3 sequence is CASSAGTLPYEQYF. CDR3 DNA: TGTGCCAGCAGCGCCGGGACACTCCCCTACGAGCAGTACTTC.

The rearrangement links TRBV7-3 to TRBJ2-5; 11 bases match TRBD1. The trim removed 5 bases at V and 2 bases at J, leaving 7 bases unmatched. This CDR3 region has 16 residues. Germline loops: CDR1 SGHTA, CDR2 FQGTGA. The CDR3 DNA reads as TGTGCCAGCAGCCTAAGGGGGACAGGGGGACAAGAGACCCAGTACTTC. Translation gives CASSLRGTGGQETQYF.